This TCR beta chain was recorded in a study of T cells in Graves' hyperthyroidism and ophthalmopathy (dated by TCRdb to between 2018 and 2021). Turning to the overall study: Peripheral blood was collected at initial diagnosis, before any treatment. To identify TCR V-J signatures that set the groups apart, the researchers used a discovery cohort of 100 patients, made up of around 40 with Graves' ophthalmopathy and 55 to 65 with stable Graves' hyperthyroidism. Prospective prediction of ophthalmopathy was tested in an independent validation cohort of 18 to 20 hyperthyroidism patients and some 17 patients who later progressed to ophthalmopathy. For training and testing, the 95 to 100 patients in the discovery cohort were randomly divided in a 7:3 ratio. In about 6 Graves' hyperthyroidism patients, the study also compared T-cell repertoires from thyroid tissue with T-cell repertoires from blood. After blood sampling, hyperthyroidism patients were treated with methimazole at a starting dose of 30 mg daily, and ophthalmopathy patients were treated with high-dose intravenous methylprednisolone. The paper reports TCR Vbeta CDR3 sequencing of 135 peripheral blood samples: 43 ophthalmopathy, fewer than 80 hyperthyroidism and around 17 progressor patients.

This clonotype was counted ten times or more. What antigen it recognizes has not been identified. Base qualities are missing; no much larger clone stands one base away. The TCR beta CDR3 regions were amplified from RNA transcripts. A first-round RT-PCR of the TCR CDR3 used the HTBI primer set with the Qiagen OneStep RT-PCR kit. A second multiplex PCR round built the libraries, followed by size selection and purification. The libraries were sequenced on an Illumina HiSeq2000 using paired-end 100 bp reads. As for the authors' bioinformatics: SOAPnuke was used to process the raw data, with reads discarded if the reads contained adapters or uncalled bases, had a mean Phred below 15, or lacked an exact constant-primer or identifier match. High-quality paired reads were merged with COPE v1.2.5, and unique nucleotide sequences were defined as clonotypes. Clonotypes were aligned to IMGT TRBV, TRBD and TRBJ reference segments using MiTCR v1.1. The analysis was restricted to V-J combinations with a frequency above 0.0001, which together covered around 99% of the repertoires. The TCS score was defined as the ratio of F50 (clonal expansion) to E x V (chaos), calculated using BLOSUM62-based TCRdist between CDR3 peptides within each V-J. Welch's t-statistics and random forest reduced some 510 V-J features to some 14, which were used in a naive Bayes classifier (R e1071). Thyroid-blood repertoire similarity was quantified with the Morisita-Horn index. TCRdb took the public reads, trimmed them with fastp at Q25, ran MiXCR for clone calling and kept in-frame beta chains. A single entry per CDR3 protein holds the most common genes and DNA from its merged rows. TCRdb's processing, not the authors', yielded these V and J calls. A total of 35,000 or so distinct CDR3 sequences appear in this sample, roughly 50% of them only once. About a sixth of the sample comes from the top ten.

In the ophthalmopathy patients, disease was moderately to severely active, with a Clinical Activity Score of 3 or more, a NOSPECS grade of 4 or more, and a duration of less than 3 months. Exclusion was applied to patients with uncontrolled infections, other autoimmune diseases, pregnancy or lactation. Diagnoses relied on clinical symptoms, serum thyroxine and TRAb, thyroid ultrasound and orbital computed tomography. Ficoll-Paque density gradient centrifugation was used to isolate PBMCs from approximately 11 ml of fresh peripheral blood. Total RNA was extracted using Trizol reagent, and RNA quality was assessed on an Agilent 2100 Bioanalyzer. Overall study outcomes, separate from this receptor: In validation, the model predicted progression to ophthalmopathy a median of about 6.5 months before onset, with about 64% sensitivity and roughly 77% specificity. Ophthalmopathy was separated from stable hyperthyroidism by a 13 V-J signature model, with 85% to 90% sensitivity and roughly 81% specificity obtained in cross-validation and 80%/75% obtained in testing. Most expanded thyroid clonotypes (frequency above 0.001) were also detected in blood, a finding suggesting that blood repertoires may reflect thyroid immune responses. Sample size was not statistically predetermined, and investigators were not blinded to group allocation.

The CDR3 goes from the cysteine to the phenylalanine over 14 residues. Only the CDR3 portion is preserved as DNA: 42 bases, with reading frame beginning at the first base. The junction shows trimming of 4 bases on V and 6 bases on J, plus 15 bases between the germline ends. For CDR1 and CDR2, the germline V gene lists SGHRS and YFSETQ. The receptor was derived from a man aged 35-49 years with Graves' ophthalmopathy. Source material: blood. The V gene is TRBV5-1 and the J gene is TRBJ2-3; there is no confident call for the D gene. In nucleotides, the sequence is TGCGCCAGCAGCACATCGCAACGCGTTGATACGCAGTATTTT. Its translation is CASSTSQRVDTQYF.